Listed below are T cell receptor beta chains from one sample, sequenced in a study of memory CD4+ T cells and cytomegalovirus serostatus. Data came from immunoSEQ multiplex PCR; TCRdb stores just in-frame clones and leaves some out. The sample holds 70,000 to 95,000 clones, around 80% seen once. The sample consisted of memory CD4+ T cells from blood. The source is an adult in good health and CMV-seronegative. CDR3s include the opening cysteine and the closing phenylalanine or tryptophan.

TRBV14	CASSQLAGDLDGQFF
TRBV15	CATSRDLAAASTEAFF
TRBV5-6	CASSSSYGEPHTGELFF
TRBV15	CATSRDISRVNSPLHF
TRBV29-1	CSVSRNEQFF
TRBV2	CASTGTERGYTF
TRBV12-5	CASGLGIQGGEAFF
TRBV11-2	CASSFNSGASYEQYF
TRBV6-5	CASSYPLDRGGEQYF
TRBV6-1	CASSEPRVTQYF
TRBV4-3	CASSQEIRDLRAFF
TRBV2	CASSVASAGGYTF
TRBV6-1	CASSDRDRGGYTF
TRBV6-5	CASSNLYGYTF
TRBV11-2	CASSWTANTEAFF
TRBV7-3	CASSPDSETQYF
TRBV7-7	CASSLTGHGQETQYF
TRBV18	CASSSPVGWVNSGEQYF
TRBV28	CASSTTGGGEKLFF
TRBV4-1	CASSQGLLAGTGNIQYF
TRBV10-2	CASSEDQDWVSTQYF
TRBV19	CASSVTGGSETQYF
TRBV30	CAWNQGAGVGYTF
TRBV7-8	CASSLSGYNNEQFF
TRBV29-1	CSVGTGPNQPQHF
TRBV6-6	CASSSSYRGQGYEQYF
TRBV11-2	CASSLGTGGSEQYF
TRBV7-6	CASSLDLGSTDTQYF
TRBV30	CAWGTGEASPLHF
TRBV10-3	CAIREIGQNSPLHF
TRBV5-1	CASSLGGRSKVF
TRBV4-3	CASSQMGAGTGGEQYF
TRBV11-2	CASSLGSSRETQYF
TRBV30	CAGPGEVGGYGYTF
TRBV9	CASGGSGQLGKLFF
TRBV7-8	CASSLGPRGQYF
TRBV5-1	CASSLPGGGTDTQYF
TRBV11-2	CASSLATGMREQFF
TRBV10-2	CASSEIGSRRTYGYTF
TRBV6-5	CASSRRDRGMDTQYF
TRBV2	CASNRETGLADTQYF
TRBV30	CAWSVLGDQPQHF
TRBV2	CASSGTENNEKLFF